Below, 24 T cell receptor beta chains from the same sample are listed, as sequenced in a study of blood T cell repertoires in COVID-19. The assay was immunoSEQ multiplex PCR, and TCRdb's table has in-frame clones only and misses some. The data hold some 450,000 clones, with around 89% observed a single time. The sample was peripheral blood. The receptors here all came from a woman between 50 and 59 years old with COVID-19, enrolled during active disease.

The chain uses TRBV19 and TRBJ2-3, with D perhaps TRBD1 (6 bases). The germline V gene has CDR1 LNHDA and CDR2 SQIVND (reference sequence). Trimming took 6 bases from V and 2 from J, leaving 15 bases between them. The length of the CDR3 is 15 residues. CDR3 residues: CASSLSQGFTDTQYF. In nucleotides, the CDR3 is TGTGCCAGTAGCCTCTCACAGGGATTCACAGATACGCAGTATTTT.

This clone showed up just a few times. The chain is built from TRBV5-6 and TRBJ1-2, with D uncertain. The V and J ends lost 0 bases and 3 bases respectively, with 6 bases between them. Germline V gene sequence: CDR1 SGHDT, CDR2 YYEEEE. The CDR3 runs to 13 residues. The CDR3 sequence is CASSLVGDYGYTF. DNA of the CDR3: TGTGCCAGCAGCTTGGTCGGAGACTATGGCTACACCTTC.

This clone was found once. V and J are TRBV9 and TRBJ2-1, with 9 nucleotides matching TRBD2. V dropped 5 bases and J dropped 5; count of bases not matched to a gene: 11. Germline CDR1 reads SGDLS; CDR2 reads YYNGEE. The CDR3 sequence is 16 residues long. CDR3 sequence reads: CASSRTSAPGDNEQFF. For the CDR3, the DNA is TGTGCCAGCAGTCGGACTAGCGCACCCGGAGACAATGAGCAGTTCTTC.

The rearrangement links TRBV27 to TRBJ1-2; D is perhaps TRBD1 (5 bases). Trimming removed 6 bases at V and 3 bases at J, with 8 bases between. CDR1 and CDR2 from the germline V gene are MNHEY and SMNVEV (reference sequence). This CDR3 has 12 amino acids. For the CDR3, the DNA is TGTGCCAGCAGGGGGGGACACTATGGCTACACCTTC. It encodes CASRGGHYGYTF.

This chain joins TRBV29-1 and TRBJ1-5; a weak D match, TRBD1 (5 bases). The CDR3 has 14 residues. V was clipped by 4 bases and J by 3 bases, with 13 bases between them. Germline V gene data show CDR1 as SQVTM and CDR2 as ANQGSEA. In DNA, the CDR3 is TGCAGCGTTGGGGGCCGCAAAAACAATCAGCCCCAGCATTTT. Its translation: CSVGGRKNNQPQHF. Combining the CDR3 with reference TRBV29-1 and TRBJ1-5 gives the whole variable domain SAVISQKPSRDICQRGTSLTIQCQVDSQVTMMFWYRQQPGQSLTLIATANQGSEATYESGFVIDKFPISRPNLTFSTLTVSNMSPEDSSIYLCSVGGRKNNQPQHFGDGTRLSIL.

The V gene is TRBV2, the J gene TRBJ2-4, with TRBD1 matching 7 bases. Germline CDR1 and CDR2: SNHLY and FYNNEI. Germline trimming cut 5 bases from V and 1 base from J; bases unmatched to any gene: 5. The CDR3 sequence is 15 residues long. CDR3 loop: CASSKDRAAKNIQYF. The CDR3 DNA is TGTGCCAGCAGTAAAGACAGGGCGGCCAAAAACATTCAGTACTTC.

The chain employs TRBV10-2 and TRBJ1-1, with D perhaps matching TRBD1 (6 bases). V lost 7 bases to trimming and J lost 3 bases, with 12 bases between them. This CDR3 comprises 13 residues. Germline CDR1 WSHSY, CDR2 SAAADI. In DNA form, the CDR3 reads TGCGCCAGCACCCAGGGGAGGGACACTGAAGCTTTCTTT. The encoded protein is CASTQGRDTEAFF.

The chain joins TRBV10-2 to TRBJ1-1, with 12 bases that match TRBD1. V lost 8 bases, J lost 1 base, and 2 bases stayed unmatched. The germline V gene has CDR1 WSHSY and CDR2 SAAADI. This CDR3 contains 14 residues. CDR3 nucleotide sequence: TGCGCCAGCGCGGGACAGGGGGCGAACACTGAAGCTTTCTTT. Residues: CASAGQGANTEAFF.

The CDR3 region is CASSPVWQNTGELFF. CDR3 in DNA: TGTGCCAGCTCACCGGTATGGCAAAACACCGGGGAGCTGTTTTTT. The rearrangement joins TRBV18 to TRBJ2-2; D unresolved. The V and J ends lost 3 bases and 2 bases respectively, with 10 bases between them. The CDR3 runs 15 residues. Germline V gene lookup returns CDR1 KGHSH and CDR2 LQKENI.

V usage is TRBV6-5 and J usage is TRBJ1-2, with no clear D. Trimming pared 5 bases from V and 4 bases from J, leaving 11 bases between. CDR1 and CDR2 (germline): MNHEY, SVGAGI. There are 13 residues in the CDR3. CDR3 sequence reads: CASSREVFYGYTF. The CDR3 coding sequence is TGTGCCAGCAGTAGGGAGGTTTTCTATGGCTACACCTTC.

This rearrangement joins TRBV20-1 to TRBJ1-5; TRBD1 matches at 8 bases. This CDR3 is 15 amino acids long. The V gene end was trimmed by 3 bases and the J gene end by 5 bases; junction bases not matched to a gene: 9. The germline V gene encodes CDR1 DFQATT and CDR2 SNEGSKA (reference sequence). The CDR3 DNA follows: TGCAGTGCTAGTAGGACAGGGCGAGGGGATCAGCCCCAGCATTTT. Translation: CSASRTGRGDQPQHF.

V gene TRBV6-6 combines with J gene TRBJ1-2; 11 bases are shared with TRBD1. This CDR3 comprises 13 residues. Trimming took 5 bases from V and 6 from J; bases not matched to a gene: 2. Germline lookup yields CDR1 MNHNY and CDR2 SVGAGI (reference sequence). In nucleotides, the CDR3 is TGTGCCAGCAGTAAGGGACAGGGGGATGGCTACACCTTC. This gives the protein CASSKGQGDGYTF.

The chain carries TRBV2 and TRBJ2-7; the D gene is possibly TRBD2 (6 bases). Trimming cost V 8 bases and J 5 bases, with 22 bases left between them. The CDR3 consists of 15 residues. Germline V gene data show CDR1 as SNHLY and CDR2 as FYNNEI. This CDR3 reads CASDKGGAGSHEQYF. As DNA, the CDR3 is TGTGCCAGCGACAAGGGAGGAGCAGGGAGCCACGAGCAGTACTTC.

This rearrangement joins TRBV6-5 to TRBJ2-3, with 7 bases matching TRBD1. The germline gives CDR1 MNHEY, CDR2 SVGAGI. Trimming cost V 0 bases and J 4 bases; bases outside gene matches: 4. There are 15 residues in the CDR3. In DNA, the CDR3 is TGTGCCAGCAGTTACTCTACGGGGACAGCAGATACGCAGTATTTT. Its protein is CASSYSTGTADTQYF.

The rearrangement links TRBV6-6 to TRBJ2-1; 11 bases line up with TRBD2. Germline CDR1 is MNHNY and CDR2 is SVGAGI (reference sequence). The CDR3 consists of 16 residues. J lost 6 bases, V lost 6 bases, and 10 bases had no gene match. Written as DNA, the CDR3 is TGTGCCAGCAGCCGGCTTAGCGGGGGGGCCGGCAATGAGCAGTTCTTC. This gives the protein CASSRLSGGAGNEQFF.

This clone was observed a single time. CDR3 residues: CASRPGQGEVEQYF. DNA for the CDR3: TGCGCCAGCAGACCGGGACAGGGTGAGGTCGAGCAGTACTTC. The genes are TRBV5-1 and TRBJ2-7, with 9 bases that match TRBD1. With 5 bases clipped from V and 6 bases from J, the junction kept 9 bases outside the gene matches. Per germline, CDR1 SGHRS and CDR2 YFSETQ. This CDR3 is 14 amino acids long.

The chain has TRBV7-2 and TRBJ1-2, with D perhaps matching TRBD1 (6 bases). The CDR3 has 12 amino acids. The V and J ends lost 0 bases and 11 bases respectively, with 10 bases between them. Germline CDR1 is SGHTA and CDR2 is FQGNSA. CDR3 sequence (DNA): TGTGCCAGCAGCTTAGCTGGACAGCTTTACACCTTC. This encodes CASSLAGQLYTF.

The chain uses TRBV9 and TRBJ1-1; D is uncertain. The ends were cut back, 4 bases at V and 1 base at J, with 11 bases in the middle. This CDR3 region has 14 residues. Per the germline V gene, CDR1 is SGDLS and CDR2 is YYNGEE. The CDR3 loop reads CASSPRSGNTEAFF. CDR3 sequence (DNA): TGTGCCAGCAGCCCACGGTCAGGGAACACTGAAGCTTTCTTT.

The gene calls are TRBV13 and TRBJ1-2, with D possibly TRBD1 on 5 matching bases. V dropped 5 bases and J dropped 1 base, with 5 bases sitting between them. CDR3 size: 12 residues. In germline, CDR1 is PRHDT, CDR2 FYEKMQ (reference sequence). CDR3 sequence (DNA): TGTGCCAGCAGCCAGGGTAACTATGGCTACACCTTC. It is translated as CASSQGNYGYTF.

The chain has TRBV5-1 and TRBJ2-1; D unresolved. Trimming pared 6 bases from V and 1 base from J, leaving 11 bases between. Per the germline V gene, CDR1 is SGHRS and CDR2 is YFSETQ. The CDR3 is 14 residues long. This chain's CDR3 is CASNERGSYNEQFF. CDR3 in DNA: TGCGCCAGCAATGAACGAGGATCCTACAATGAGCAGTTCTTC.

This chain uses TRBV5-5 with TRBJ1-1, with 10 positions matching TRBD1. The CDR3 covers 15 residues. Germline CDR1 is SGHKS and CDR2 is YYEKEE (reference sequence). The ends lost 4 bases at V and 8 bases at J; junction bases unmatched: 11. CDR3 DNA sequence: TGTGCCAGCAGCCCGTACGGGGACAGGGGTGGCGAAGCTTTCTTT. Translated: CASSPYGDRGGEAFF.

The CDR3 nucleotides are TGTGCCAGCAGTGAAGCCCGACAGTATTCGGACCTTCATCAGCCCCAGCATTTT. Translated, it gives CASSEARQYSDLHQPQHF. The chain combines TRBV6-1 with TRBJ1-5; D is possibly TRBD1 (5 bases). Germline CDR1 MNHNS, CDR2 SASEGT. This CDR3 has 18 amino acids. The V end lost 0 bases, the J end lost 5 bases, and 20 bases lay between the germline ends.

The chain links TRBV3-1 (or the pseudogene TRBV3-2) to TRBJ2-1, with 8 positions matching TRBD1. The CDR3 contains 18 residues. CDR1 LGHDT and CDR2 YNNKEL come from the germline V gene (reference sequence). The V and J ends lost 5 bases and 4 bases, in that order; junction bases with no gene match: 16. CDR3 residues: CASSNRGSGTGSYNEQFF. Here the CDR3 DNA reads TGTGCCAGCAGCAACCGTGGTAGTGGGACAGGTTCATACAATGAGCAGTTCTTC.

Concerning this clone: The same CDR3 also results from other DNA sequences found in this sample. The CDR3 region has the DNA TGCGCCAGCAGCTTGGGAACAGACACTGAAGCTTTCTTT. Its translation: CASSLGTDTEAFF. The chain recombines TRBV5-1 with TRBJ1-1; D is uncertain. CDR1 and CDR2 (germline): SGHRS, YFSETQ. The V and J ends lost 0 bases and 3 bases respectively, with 6 bases between them. The CDR3 extends over 13 amino acids.